This TCR beta chain derives from a study of T cells in tuberculosis (dated by TCRdb to the late 2010s). About the full investigation: In the study, CD1B tetramers and high-throughput TCR immunosequencing were combined to characterize T cells specific for the mycobacterial lipid antigen glucose monomycolate (GMM). IGRA-negative adolescents, IGRA-positive adolescents with latent tuberculosis and adults with active tuberculosis, approximately 11 per group, were compared in a South African clinical cohort. On the study overall, not on this receptor specifically: Smaller mean NN-distances to GMM-specific TCRs were observed in active tuberculosis TCR-alpha repertoires than in IGRA-negative controls, suggesting clonal expansion of GMM-specific TCRs. Smaller NN-distances were partly driven by shorter CDR3-alpha lengths in active tuberculosis patients, and statistical significance was not reached for the TCR-beta difference. Which clinical samples got chosen depended on the availability of cryopreserved specimens, and the active tuberculosis cases were adults, whereas the controls were adolescents. An accuracy of 87% (AUROC about 0.9) was reached by a classifier using the diverse GMM-specific repertoire, compared with about 65% accuracy when GEM motif frequencies were used.

The immunoSEQ multiplex PCR assay was used to generate TCR libraries, with TCR-beta and/or TCR-alpha/delta assays applied to each sample. The Illumina high-throughput platform was used to sequence the amplified TCR libraries. The authors' analysis ran thus. Clustering and dimensionality reduction relied on pairwise TCRdist distances among GMM-specific receptors from T cells that were either sorted ex vivo or expanded in vitro. The score assigned to each clinical repertoire was mean NN-distance, meaning the average TCRdist to the nearest 10% of tetramer-positive reference sequences. GEM TCR motif frequency was calculated as the fraction of unique TCRs that matched known GEM sequences by V/J usage and CDR3 length. Linear discriminant analysis with leave-one-out cross-validation, implemented in scikit-learn, was used to classify active tuberculosis. TCRdb re-hosts the immuneACCESS table, in-frame sequences only. Its copies lack some clones; in the studies checked, an unresolved V gene accounts for under half of them, and the cause for the rest is not known. The V and J calls and clone size were taken over from that table, and D and trimming were inferred from the DNA. This sample comprises under 40,000 clones, approximately 93% of them detected only once. Of the sample, 2% to 2.5% is held by the ten largest clones.

Comment on this clone: Its target antigen remains unknown. Base qualities are not at hand, and no much larger clone is one base apart.

At study entry, adolescents were screened for latent tuberculosis infection using a tuberculin skin test and the QuantiFERON-TB GOLD In-Tube IGRA. Unsorted cryopreserved PBMC were immunosequenced, covering on average about 100,000 T cells per clinical donor. Eleven high schools in the Worcester region of the Western Cape, South Africa, served as enrollment sites for adolescents aged 12 to 18 years. Approximately ten M. tuberculosis-infected adolescents and roughly ten uninfected adolescents were selected, with the two groups matched for age and sex. PBMC from adolescents were isolated by density centrifugation from freshly drawn heparinized blood and then cryopreserved. Reading from cysteine to phenylalanine, the CDR3 counts 16 amino acids. Just the 48-base CDR3 DNA is kept, in frame starting at base 1. V drops 0 bases and J drops 0 bases, leaving 10 bases in between. From a lookup of the germline V gene (reference sequence), CDR1 and CDR2 are WNHNN and SYGVQD.

The sample consisted of PBMCs. The rearranged segments are TRBV10-1 and TRBJ2-3, with an unclear D gene assignment. The source is a donor aged 5-35 years with latent tuberculosis or without tuberculosis infection. At the DNA level, the sequence is TGCGCCAGCAGTGAGTCGAGGCCAGCTAGCACAGATACGCAGTATTTT. It specifies CASSESRPASTDTQYF.